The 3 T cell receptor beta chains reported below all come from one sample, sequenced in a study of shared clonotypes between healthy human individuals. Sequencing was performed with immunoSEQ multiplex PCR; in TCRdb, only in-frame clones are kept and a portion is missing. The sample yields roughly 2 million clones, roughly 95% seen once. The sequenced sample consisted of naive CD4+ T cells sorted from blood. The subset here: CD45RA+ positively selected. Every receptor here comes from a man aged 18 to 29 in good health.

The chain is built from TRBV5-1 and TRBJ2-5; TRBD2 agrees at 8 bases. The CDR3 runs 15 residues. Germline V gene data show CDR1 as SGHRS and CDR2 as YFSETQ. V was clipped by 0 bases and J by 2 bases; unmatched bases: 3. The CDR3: CASSLVPSGQETQYF. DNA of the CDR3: TGCGCCAGCAGCTTGGTTCCTAGCGGGCAAGAGACCCAGTACTTC.

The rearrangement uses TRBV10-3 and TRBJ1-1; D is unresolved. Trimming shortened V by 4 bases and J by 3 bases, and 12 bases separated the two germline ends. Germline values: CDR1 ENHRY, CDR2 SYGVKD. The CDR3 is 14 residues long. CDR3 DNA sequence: TGTGCCATCAGTGGTATGTCGGTGGACACTGAAGCTTTCTTT. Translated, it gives CAISGMSVDTEAFF.

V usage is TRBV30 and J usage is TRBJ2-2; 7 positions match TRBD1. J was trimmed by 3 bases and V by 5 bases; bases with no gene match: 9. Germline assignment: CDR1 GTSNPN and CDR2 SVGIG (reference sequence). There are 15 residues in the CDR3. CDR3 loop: CAWQTGTEDTGELFF. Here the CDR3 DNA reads TGTGCCTGGCAGACCGGGACAGAAGACACCGGGGAGCTGTTTTTT.